The 4 T cell receptor beta chains below all came from one sample that was sequenced in a study of regulatory T cells in long-lasting Graves disease. HTBI primers from iRepertoire and Arm-PCR of CDR3 regions yielded the TCR beta libraries. MiXCR, run by TCRdb on the multiplex PCR reads, gives a single entry per CDR3 protein. The sample holds roughly 470,000 distinct CDR3 sequences, about 20% seen once. The time point is: persistent/refractory GD, antithyroid drugs over 5 years with positive TRAb. From PBMCs, RNA was extracted and then used to make the TCR library. This sample comprised peripheral blood mononuclear cells (PBMCs), obtained when the disease was refractory, from a patient treated with antithyroid drugs. All receptors come from a female donor with Graves disease.

This clonotype was observed many times. This chain links TRBV7-8 with TRBJ2-2; 7 bases map to TRBD1. This CDR3 region has 15 residues. After removal of 5 bases from V and 5 bases from J, the junction contained 8 bases not matched to a gene. Germline V CDR1 and CDR2: SGHVS, FQNEAQ. The CDR3 coding sequence is TGTGCCAGCAGCCTGACCGGGACAGCAACCGGGGAGCTGTTTTTT. Translating it yields CASSLTGTATGELFF. The full variable domain, rest sourced from reference TRBV7-8 and TRBJ2-2, is GAGVSQSPRYKVAKRGQDVALRCDPISGHVSLFWYQQALGQGPEFLTYFQNEAQLDKSGLPSDRFFAERPEGSVSTLKIQRTQQEDSAVYLCASSLTGTATGELFFGEGSRLTVL.

This clonotype was counted ten times or more. The chain has TRBV7-2 and TRBJ2-7, with no clear D. This CDR3 is 16 amino acids long. Germline values: CDR1 SGHTA, CDR2 FQGNSA. V was clipped by 0 bases and J by 0 bases, with 12 bases between them. The CDR3 loop reads CASSLAPVRTSYEQYF. CDR3 DNA: TGTGCCAGCAGCTTAGCGCCTGTGCGGACCTCCTACGAGCAGTACTTC.

This chain joins TRBV20-1 and TRBJ1-2, with D hard to call. CDR1 is DFQATT and CDR2 is SNEGSKA in the germline V gene (reference sequence). Between the trimmed V and J ends, which lost 3 bases and 8 bases, there was a span of 13 bases. This CDR3 comprises 12 residues. CDR3 DNA: TGCAGTGCTAGTTCAGGCTTCGAAGGCTACACCTTC. It encodes CSASSGFEGYTF.

There are many counts of this clonotype. V usage is TRBV6-1 and J usage is TRBJ2-7, with 7 positions matching TRBD1. CDR3 size: 14 residues. Germline V gene data show CDR1 as MNHNS and CDR2 as SASEGT. V lost 5 bases, J lost 0 bases, and 4 bases stayed unmatched. Written as DNA, the CDR3 is TGTGCCAGCAGTCGACAGGGCAGCTCCTACGAGCAGTACTTC. This codes for CASSRQGSSYEQYF.